A single sample gave rise to the 21 T cell receptor beta chains below, sequenced in a study of blood T cell repertoires in COVID-19. Libraries were prepared by immunoSEQ multiplex PCR; TCRdb keeps only in-frame clonotypes and omits some of them. Here the sample spans roughly 430,000 clones, nearly 90% being singletons. The sequenced sample consisted of PBMCs or T cells enriched from blood (not recorded which). The origin of the receptors is a woman between 18 and 30 years old who had been exposed to COVID-19.

V gene TRBV7-2 combines with J gene TRBJ1-5, with TRBD1 identical over 7 bases. The V and J ends lost 2 bases and 6 bases, in that order; junction bases with no gene match: 7. Germline CDR1 reads SGHTA; CDR2 reads FQGNSA. This CDR3 spans 15 amino acids. The CDR3 bases are TGTGCCAGCAGCTTAAGCAGGGGGAAGGGTCAGCCCCAGCATTTT. It translates to CASSLSRGKGQPQHF.

The V and J genes are TRBV3-1 (or the pseudogene TRBV3-2) and TRBJ2-1, with 12 bases fitting TRBD2. CDR1 LGHDT and CDR2 YNNKEL come from the germline V gene (reference sequence). This CDR3 has 15 amino acids. V lost 2 bases and J lost 7; bases outside the gene matches: 3. CDR3 DNA: TGTGCCAGCAGCCAAACCCTAGCGGGGGGGAATGAGCAGTTCTTC. The encoded protein is CASSQTLAGGNEQFF.

This sequence joins TRBV27 and TRBJ1-5; D perhaps matches TRBD1 (5 bases). V shed 6 bases and J shed 6 bases, with 12 bases lying between them. Germline CDR1 is MNHEY and CDR2 is SMNVEV (reference sequence). The CDR3 totals 13 residues. The CDR3 sequence: CASRGTGGQPQHF. The CDR3 DNA reads as TGTGCCAGCAGGGGAACGGGGGGTCAGCCCCAGCATTTT.

The V gene is TRBV7-9, the J gene TRBJ2-5, with 10 bases matching TRBD2. Germline trimming cut 7 bases from V and 5 bases from J; bases unmatched to any gene: 10. This CDR3 region has 15 residues. Germline loops: CDR1 SEHNR, CDR2 FQNEAQ (reference sequence). CDR3 bases: TGTGCCAGCACTCTCCTAGCGGGAGTGGGCGAGACCCAGTACTTC. Translating gives CASTLLAGVGETQYF.

This chain joins TRBV18 and TRBJ2-5; D not resolved. The CDR3 runs to 12 residues. CDR1 is KGHSH, CDR2 LQKENI, per germline. Trimming removed 3 bases at V and 2 bases at J, with 4 bases between. CDR3 DNA: TGTGCCAGCTCACCTACACAAGAGACCCAGTACTTC. It specifies CASSPTQETQYF.

The genes are TRBV7-9 and TRBJ1-2, with D unresolved. Between the trimmed V and J ends, which lost 3 bases and 0 bases, there was a span of 8 bases. The CDR3 has 14 residues. Germline V lookup: CDR1 SEHNR, CDR2 FQNEAQ (reference sequence). The CDR3: CASSFISANYGYTF. DNA for the CDR3: TGTGCCAGCAGCTTTATAAGCGCTAACTATGGCTACACCTTC.

With regard to this clone: The sample holds other DNA sequences that translate to the same CDR3. The rearrangement uses TRBV28 and TRBJ1-5; 7 bases are shared with TRBD1. V gave up 6 bases and J gave up 4 bases; unmatched junction bases: 0. This CDR3 spans 12 amino acids. CDR1 and CDR2 from the germline V gene are MDHEN and SYDVKM. This chain's CDR3 is CASRTGNQPQHF. DNA of the CDR3: TGTGCCAGCAGGACAGGGAATCAGCCCCAGCATTTT.

This sequence joins TRBV11-1 and TRBJ2-7; D is possibly TRBD1 (5 bases). There are 13 residues in the CDR3. V was shortened by 1 base and J by 1 base, with 5 bases between the two germline ends. Germline-derived CDR1 and CDR2 are SGHAT and FQDESV (reference sequence). CDR3 sequence reads: CASSLGQSYEQYF. Here the CDR3 DNA reads TGTGCCAGCAGCTTAGGACAGTCCTACGAGCAGTACTTC.

The chain employs TRBV19 and TRBJ2-6; no reliable D call. Deletions cut 1 base from V and 0 bases from J, with 10 bases between. CDR3 length equals 17 residues. Germline lookup yields CDR1 LNHDA and CDR2 SQIVND (reference sequence). CDR3 coding DNA: TGTGCCAGTAGTATAGTTTCTTTTATCTCTGGGGCCAACGTCCTGACTTTC. Translation: CASSIVSFISGANVLTF.

The chain combines TRBV18 with TRBJ1-5; possibly TRBD1 for D (5 bases). V dropped 3 bases and J dropped 0 bases, with 18 bases sitting between them. Per the germline V gene, CDR1 is KGHSH and CDR2 is LQKENI. The CDR3 is 18 amino acids. The CDR3 loop reads CASSPSSDSLYSNQPQHF. The CDR3 DNA sequence: TGTGCCAGCTCACCTTCCTCCGACAGCCTCTATAGCAATCAGCCCCAGCATTTT. Filled out from reference TRBV18 and TRBJ1-5, the complete variable domain reads NAGVMQNPRHLVRRRGQEARLRCSPMKGHSHVYWYRQLPEEGLKFMVYLQKENIIDESGMPKERFSAEFPKEGPSILRIQQVVRGDSAAYFCASSPSSDSLYSNQPQHFGDGTRLSIL.

The genes are TRBV6-4 and TRBJ2-1, with 14 bases identical to TRBD2. CDR1 is MRHNA, CDR2 SNTAGT, per germline. This CDR3 has 15 residues. Germline trimming cut 5 bases from V and 6 bases from J; bases unmatched to any gene: 3. The CDR3 loop reads CASSRTSGRINEQFF. CDR3 in DNA: TGTGCCAGCAGTAGGACTAGCGGGAGGATCAATGAGCAGTTCTTC.

The chain employs TRBV29-1 and TRBJ1-2; tentatively, D is TRBD1 (6 bases). Germline assignment: CDR1 SQVTM and CDR2 ANQGSEA. V was cut by 6 bases and J by 4 bases, with 12 bases left in between. The length of the CDR3 is 12 residues. The CDR3 loop is CSVDRQVYGYTF. The DNA of the CDR3 is TGCAGCGTGGACAGACAGGTCTATGGCTACACCTTC.

The chain uses TRBV28 and TRBJ2-7; TRBD2 agrees at 12 bases. There are 15 residues in the CDR3. Looked up from germline, CDR1 is MDHEN and CDR2 is SYDVKM. The trim removed 6 bases at V and 2 bases at J, leaving 5 bases unmatched. The CDR3 here is CASSGTSGYPYEQYF. The CDR3 nucleotides are TGTGCCAGCAGCGGGACTAGCGGGTACCCCTACGAGCAGTACTTC.

The chain carries TRBV27 and TRBJ1-2; TRBD1 matches at 10 bases. The CDR3 runs to 15 residues. V lost 6 bases to trimming and J lost 2 bases; unmatched junction nucleotides: 6. Germline values: CDR1 MNHEY, CDR2 SMNVEV (reference sequence). The CDR3 is CASRAGTGANYGYTF. CDR3 DNA: TGTGCCAGCAGAGCCGGGACAGGGGCGAACTATGGCTACACCTTC.

This clone has a handful of counts. This chain connects TRBV19 to TRBJ1-5, with unresolved D. V was cut by 5 bases and J by 4 bases, with 6 bases left in between. The CDR3 has 12 residues. Germline CDR1 is LNHDA and CDR2 is SQIVND (reference sequence). The CDR3 is CASSPVNQPQHF. The CDR3 nucleotides are TGTGCCAGTAGTCCAGTAAATCAGCCCCAGCATTTT.

The chain uses TRBV19 and TRBJ1-6; no reliable D call. CDR3 length: 14 residues. V lost 7 bases, J lost 8 bases, and 15 bases lay in between. Per germline, CDR1 LNHDA and CDR2 SQIVND (reference sequence). In DNA form, the CDR3 reads TGTGCCAGTAAGGAGGCGGGTGCAGATTCACCCCTCCACTTT. It codes for CASKEAGADSPLHF.

This clone has only a few counts. V gene TRBV24-1 combines with J gene TRBJ1-2; the D gene is possibly TRBD1 (6 bases). CDR1 and CDR2 from the germline V gene are KGHDR and SFDVKD. This CDR3 region has 14 residues. V lost 3 bases, J lost 6 bases, and 13 bases lay in between. The CDR3 bases are TGTGCCACCAGTGATGCAAGAGGGGGTGATGGCTACACCTTC. Protein product: CATSDARGGDGYTF.

CDR3 sequence reads: CASSGRQGKGDEKLFF. CDR3 DNA sequence: TGTGCCAGCAGCGGCCGACAGGGGAAAGGGGATGAAAAACTGTTTTTT. The chain links TRBV21-1 to TRBJ1-4; the DNA was not used to check the table's D call, TRBD1. TRBV21-1 is given as a pseudogene. The CDR3 totals 16 residues.

V gene TRBV3-1 (or the pseudogene TRBV3-2) combines with J gene TRBJ1-5, with a weak D call TRBD1 (6 bases). Per the germline V gene, CDR1 is LGHDT and CDR2 is YNNKEL (reference sequence). Deletions cut 1 base from V and 4 bases from J, with 17 bases between. CDR3 length: 17 amino acids. CDR3 nucleotide sequence: TGTGCCAGCAGCCAAGCAATAGGGGGGGTTGGTAATCAGCCCCAGCATTTT. Its protein product is CASSQAIGGVGNQPQHF.

The chain combines TRBV28 with TRBJ2-7; 9 nucleotides align to TRBD1. This CDR3 comprises 15 residues. The germline gives CDR1 MDHEN, CDR2 SYDVKM. The V gene end was trimmed by 7 bases and the J gene end by 6 bases; junction bases not matched to a gene: 13. CDR3 DNA: TGTGCCAGCACCTCCTGGGGGACAGGGTATGTCGAGCAGTACTTC. The encoded protein is CASTSWGTGYVEQYF.

The chain recombines TRBV10-3 with TRBJ1-6; 7 bases fit TRBD1. Germline CDR1 ENHRY, CDR2 SYGVKD. With 10 bases clipped from V and 5 bases from J, the junction kept 5 bases outside the gene matches. The CDR3 totals 13 residues. CDR3 sequence reads: CAKTGEDNSPLHF. The CDR3 bases are TGTGCCAAAACAGGGGAGGATAATTCACCCCTCCACTTT.